These T cell receptor beta chains were read from a single sample in a study of T-cell reconstitution after alpha-beta-depleted transplantation in children. TCRdb passed the PCR reads through MiXCR, listing each CDR3 protein once. The data show fewer than 550,000 distinct CDR3 sequences, with about an eighth seen just once and 11% to 15% held by the top ten. The sequencing used PBMCs, mostly from graft donor cells, collected 180 days after TCRalphabeta/CD19-depleted stem cell transplant. The receptors stem from a female patient between 2 and 10 years old who had a stem cell transplant for aplastic anemia, so the T cells may come from the graft donor. Each CDR3 is given with its conserved first and last residue. Only some rows state a clone size, as once, few, many or a class for expanded clones.

abundance | j_gene | v_gene | CDR3aa
few | TRBJ2-5 | TRBV25-1 | CASSEFGLSGPQETQYF
many | TRBJ2-3 | TRBV29-1 | CSVESLVPTDTQYF
many | TRBJ2-5 | TRBV7-9 | CASRSGAQETQYF
. | TRBJ2-7 | TRBV7-2 | CASSPYGGNTYEQYF
few | TRBJ2-3 | TRBV6-2/TRBV6-3 | CASSYGLLAGGTDTQYF
few | TRBJ2-7 | TRBV20-1 | CSARGRQGFYEQYF
. | TRBJ1-1 | TRBV12-3/TRBV12-4 | CASSLEERATEAFF
. | TRBJ1-2 | TRBV29-1 | CSVEEGERRFDGYTF
. | TRBJ2-1 | TRBV10-3 | CAIRASGSFNEQFF
few | TRBJ1-2 | TRBV24-1 | CATSDSNGYTF
many | TRBJ2-2 | TRBV7-2 | CASSAGTSGKDTGELFF
few | TRBJ2-1 | TRBV5-6 | CASSAPAGGKINEQFF
few | TRBJ2-3 | TRBV27 | CASSLSTSGRGGTQYF
few | TRBJ2-7 | TRBV27 | CASSPHQGRYEQYF
. | TRBJ2-3 | TRBV20-1 | CSARVGTAADTQYF
many | TRBJ2-5 | TRBV12-3/TRBV12-4 | CASTQEETQYF
few | TRBJ1-5 | TRBV20-1 | CSARVPDRDNQPQHF
few | TRBJ2-2 | TRBV5-1 | CASSPGQDTGELFF
few | TRBJ2-1 | TRBV4-3 | CASSQNIAGGSSNEQFF
. | TRBJ2-7 | TRBV4-1 | CASSQAGTLNHYEQYF
many | TRBJ1-1 | TRBV28 | CASSLPDRGPEAFF
few | TRBJ1-1 | TRBV4-3 | CASSQDVRTEAFF
few | TRBJ2-2 | TRBV28 | CASSFIDATGELFF
. | TRBJ2-5 | TRBV15 | CATSSRGLLETQYF
. | TRBJ2-5 | TRBV3-1 | CASSRAGGQETQYF
few | TRBJ2-2 | TRBV12-3/TRBV12-4 | CASSRQLDTGELFF
. | TRBJ1-3 | TRBV19 | CASSTTVSGNTIYF
. | TRBJ2-7 | TRBV6-2/TRBV6-3 | CASSYVPGQGDEQYF
. | TRBJ1-2 | TRBV28 | CASSQVFYGYTF
few | TRBJ2-3 | TRBV2 | CASSGGLAGEVDTQYF
many | TRBJ2-7 | TRBV28 | CASFPGGANSYEQYF
many | TRBJ1-2 | TRBV6-2/TRBV6-3 | CASSPGKYYGYTF
many | TRBJ2-2 | TRBV11-2 | CASSHTNTGELFF
. | TRBJ2-3 | TRBV20-1 | CSVVGGADTQYF
few | TRBJ2-4 | TRBV21-1 | CASSKTGTLAKNIQYF
few | TRBJ1-2 | TRBV28 | CASSVPGSPGYTF
few | TRBJ2-6 | TRBV7-9 | CASTRFVPGSGANVLTF
. | TRBJ1-5 | TRBV27 | CASIKLLRGDQPQHF
many | TRBJ2-1 | TRBV2 | CASSGGRVGYNEQFF
. | TRBJ2-7 | TRBV7-3 | CASSLKAGVSYEQYF
once | TRBJ2-7 | TRBV7-6 | CASSLDHPDRSYEQYF
few | TRBJ2-4 | TRBV29-1 | CSVEPPGQGDIQYF
. | TRBJ1-3 | TRBV30 | CAWSAGPGNTIYF
few | TRBJ1-1 | TRBV7-3 | CASSSGENTEAFF
. | TRBJ2-1 | TRBV7-3 | CASSLRLVGVGQGARVGNEQFF
many | TRBJ2-2 | TRBV7-2 | CASSSRGLAGNTGELFF
. | TRBJ1-5 | TRBV19 | CASRDRGLASNQPQHF
many | TRBJ2-7 | TRBV9 | CASSQGGNSYEQYF
many | TRBJ1-4 | TRBV20-1 | CSARVTGPNEKLFF
few | TRBJ2-1 | TRBV11-3 | CASLQGASGNVYNEQFF
few | TRBJ1-4 | TRBV4-3 | CASSPWDSREKLFF
. | TRBJ2-5 | TRBV20-1 | CSATVIWVSGIQETQYF
. | TRBJ2-1 | TRBV6-2/TRBV6-3 | CASSYSAREYNEQFF
. | TRBJ2-3 | TRBV28 | CASSFPQGWFVADTQYF